The 8 T cell receptor beta chains below all came from one sample that was sequenced in a study of identical twins. TCRdb re-analysed the 5' RACE reads in MiXCR, keeping a single row per CDR3 protein. The profile shows approximately 1.8 million distinct CDR3 sequences, about 32% of them singletons. The specimen was cord blood. Source of these receptors: a newborn girl in good health.

The V gene is TRBV5-1, the J gene TRBJ1-5; no clear D. Germline CDR1 is SGHRS and CDR2 is YFSETQ. V was trimmed by 1 base and J by 2 bases, leaving 10 bases between them. The CDR3 has 15 residues. The DNA for the CDR3 is TGCGCCAGCAGCTTGTGGTCCAAGGGCAATCAGCCCCAGCATTTT. This encodes CASSLWSKGNQPQHF.

The chain combines TRBV27 with TRBJ2-7; TRBD2 agrees at 8 bases. V lost 6 bases to trimming and J lost 3 bases; unmatched junction nucleotides: 7. This CDR3 is built from 14 residues. Germline values: CDR1 MNHEY, CDR2 SMNVEV (reference sequence). As DNA, the CDR3 is TGTGCCAGCAGCTCTGGACGGGAGGGCTACGAGCAGTACTTC. It specifies CASSSGREGYEQYF.

This clonotype was detected only a few times. J is TRBJ2-7 and V is TRBV28; 10 bases map to TRBD2. Trimming cost V 6 bases and J 3 bases; bases outside gene matches: 8. The CDR3 extends over 15 amino acids. Germline V gives CDR1 MDHEN, CDR2 SYDVKM. The DNA of the CDR3 is TGTGCCAGCAGCTTGCCGGGACTAGCGAACTACGAGCAGTACTTC. Residues: CASSLPGLANYEQYF.

J is TRBJ2-1 and V is TRBV27; D may match TRBD1 or TRBD2 (5 bases each). This CDR3 is built from 16 residues. V gave up 4 bases and J gave up 4 bases, with 17 bases separating them. In germline, CDR1 is MNHEY, CDR2 SMNVEV (reference sequence). The CDR3 nucleotides read TGTGCCAGCAGTTCCATCCCGGGGACCCATTACAATGAGCAGTTCTTC. This encodes CASSSIPGTHYNEQFF.

This chain connects TRBV27 to TRBJ1-2; D is ambiguous. V dropped 0 bases and J dropped 10 bases, with 12 bases sitting between them. The CDR3 extends over 13 amino acids. Per germline, CDR1 MNHEY and CDR2 SMNVEV (reference sequence). The CDR3 is CASSLSHTTNYTF. The CDR3, as DNA: TGTGCCAGCAGTTTATCGCATACGACAAACTACACCTTC.

The chain joins TRBV28 to TRBJ2-1; D possibly corresponds to TRBD2 (5 bases). This CDR3 is built from 15 residues. Germline V CDR1 and CDR2: MDHEN, SYDVKM. The V gene lost 4 bases and the J gene lost 8 bases, with 18 bases spanning the gap. CDR3 DNA sequence: TGTGCCAGCAGTTCCTTAATTAAAGTCGGGGATGAGCAGTTCTTC. This codes for CASSSLIKVGDEQFF.

In regard to this clonotype: This may stem from a read error, because a much larger clone lies one nucleotide away. The rearrangement links TRBV5-1 to TRBJ2-3; D is perhaps TRBD2 (5 bases). The V and J ends lost 0 bases and 4 bases respectively, with 15 bases between them. The CDR3 runs 16 residues. Germline-derived CDR1 and CDR2 are SGHRS and YFSETQ. CDR3 sequence reads: CASSLGSLASADTQYF. The DNA for the CDR3 is TGCGCCAGCAGCTTGGGCAGCCTAGCCTCCGCAGATACGCAGTATTTT.

This chain joins TRBV11-2 and TRBJ2-1, with D perhaps TRBD1 (6 bases). Germline loops: CDR1 SGHAT, CDR2 FQNNGV. This CDR3 region has 15 residues. The V end lost 8 bases, the J end lost 4 bases, and 18 bases lay between the germline ends. The DNA for the CDR3 is TGTGCCAGCCGCCCAACACAGGGATTGTACAATGAGCAGTTCTTC. It is translated as CASRPTQGLYNEQFF.